The rows below give T cell receptor beta chains drawn from one sample of a study of control samples from healthy donors and cancer patients. TCRdb's table, derived via immunoSEQ multiplex PCR, lists solely in-frame clones and lacks some. The sample shows 25,000 to 30,000 clones, around 85% of them seen only once. The sample consisted of PBMCs. Receptor source: an older woman with head and neck cancer. The CDR3 runs from the conserved cysteine through the conserved F or W. D genes are given only for firm matches. Size values are once, few and many counts, or a class for expanded clones, and some rows have none.

TRBJ2-3	TRBD1	few	TRBV12-5	TGTGCTAGTGGTAGCGAACAGGGGGCGAGCACAGATACGCAGTATTTT	CASGSEQGASTDTQYF
TRBJ2-4	.	.	TRBV6-6	TGTGCCAGCAGTTCCTCGTTGGGAGGAGCGGTTAACATTCAGTACTTC	CASSSSLGGAVNIQYF
TRBJ2-7	.	.	TRBV12-3/TRBV12-4	TGTGCCAGCAGCCGAACAAGTTACGAGCAGTACTTC	CASSRTSYEQYF
TRBJ2-7	TRBD2	.	TRBV7-8	TGTGCCAGCAGCTTAGATGGGACTAGTCTCTACGAGCAGTACTTC	CASSLDGTSLYEQYF
TRBJ1-4	.	.	TRBV2	TGTGCCAGCACCGGGGGTCGGGCTAATGAAAAACTGTTTTTT	CASTGGRANEKLFF
TRBJ1-2	.	.	TRBV15	TGTGCCACCAGCAGAGAAAGGCATAGGGGAGGCTACACCTTC	CATSRERHRGGYTF
TRBJ2-3	.	.	TRBV10-3	TGTGCCATCAGTGAATTAGCCACAGGGACAGATACGCAGTATTTT	CAISELATGTDTQYF
TRBJ1-2	.	.	TRBV24-1	TGTGCCACCAGTGAATCTGCTAACTATGGCTACACCTTC	CATSESANYGYTF
TRBJ1-3	.	.	TRBV7-9	TGTGCCAGCAGCTTTAGTTTCGATCCGCCCAGAGGAAACACCATATATTTT	CASSFSFDPPRGNTIYF
TRBJ2-2	TRBD1	.	TRBV7-2	TGTGCCAGCAGGCCTAATGGACAGGGAATTAGCGGGGAGCTGTTTTTT	CASRPNGQGISGELFF
TRBJ2-3	.	.	TRBV3-1/TRBV3-2	TGTGCCAGCAGCCAAGATCGCGGAGGGCTGGATACGCAGTATTTT	CASSQDRGGLDTQYF
TRBJ2-5	.	.	TRBV11-3	TGTGCCAGCAGCTTAAGGGCCCCTGGGGTTCAGACCCAGTACTTC	CASSLRAPGVQTQYF
TRBJ2-3	.	once	TRBV11-3	TGTGCCAGCAGCTTAGGCCGGAGGGGGCGGTCAGATACGCAGTATTTT	CASSLGRRGRSDTQYF
TRBJ2-7	.	once	TRBV3-1/TRBV3-2	TGTGCCAGCAGCCCTCTGAGCTCCTACGAGCAGTACTTC	CASSPLSSYEQYF
TRBJ2-3	TRBD2	.	TRBV12-5	TGTGCTAGTGCCCTCGGGCTAGCGGCTAGCACAGATACGCAGTATTTT	CASALGLAASTDTQYF
TRBJ2-5	.	.	TRBV11-3	TGTGCCAGCAGCCGGCGGGACAGCCAAGAGACCCAGTACTTC	CASSRRDSQETQYF
TRBJ2-2	.	.	TRBV13	TGTGCCAGCAGCTACTCAGGGGCTAGGGAGCTGTTTTTT	CASSYSGARELFF
TRBJ2-2	.	.	TRBV4-3	TGCGCCAGCAGCATATACCCCTCAATCACCGGGGAGCTGTTTTTT	CASSIYPSITGELFF
TRBJ1-1	.	few	TRBV7-3	TGTGCCAGCAGCTCTCAGATGAACACTGAAGCTTTCTTT	CASSSQMNTEAFF
TRBJ2-3	.	.	TRBV7-8	TGTGCCAGCAGCTTAACCGGGACCATCACAGATACGCAGTATTTT	CASSLTGTITDTQYF
TRBJ1-5	.	.	TRBV12-5	TGTGCTAGTGGTTCTTCGGGAGGGAATCAGCCCCAGCATTTT	CASGSSGGNQPQHF
TRBJ2-3	.	once	TRBV2	TGTGCCAGCAGTCTGCTGGCGTTTGGGGAGAAAAGCACAGATACGCAGTATTTT	CASSLLAFGEKSTDTQYF
TRBJ2-6	.	.	TRBV29-1	TGCAGCGTTCACTCTGGGGCCAACGTCCTGACTTTC	CSVHSGANVLTF
TRBJ2-2	.	.	TRBV5-1	TGCGCCAGCAGCTTGAGTGGACTACAAAACACCGGGGAGCTGTTTTTT	CASSLSGLQNTGELFF
TRBJ2-5	.	.	TRBV12-3/TRBV12-4	TGTGCCAGCAGTTCCTACCTCCTCGACACTCACTTC	CASSSYLLDTHF
TRBJ1-1	.	.	TRBV12-5	TGTGCTAGTGGTTGGGGGGCTAAGTACACTGAAGCTTTCTTT	CASGWGAKYTEAFF